Each of the 31 T cell receptor beta chains below was sequenced from the same sample in a study of T cell responses to AZD1222 COVID-19 vaccine (dated by TCRdb to 2020 to 2022). The library was made by the immunoSEQ multiplex PCR assay. TCRdb retrieved this table from immuneACCESS and kept in-frame rearrangements only. Not all clones are present; in checked studies, unresolved V genes account for under half, and no reason is known for the remainder. This sample is represented by about 110,000 clones; more than 75% of them were singletons. The ten largest clones represent around 4.6% of the sample. The time point label of this sample denotes: about 28 days (+/-7) after the second vaccine dose. The specimen comprised peripheral blood, sampled 28 days after the second AZD1222 dose. The receptors derive from an adult who received the AZD1222 COVID-19 vaccine.

This clone appeared a single time. This chain links TRBV27 with TRBJ2-3; no clear D. Germline V lookup: CDR1 MNHEY, CDR2 SMNVEV (reference sequence). Trimming pared 10 bases from V and 0 bases from J, leaving 5 bases between. The CDR3 sequence is 11 residues long. The CDR3 DNA reads TGTGCCACCTTAAGCACAGATACGCAGTATTTT. Translated: CATLSTDTQYF.

The V gene is TRBV19, the J gene TRBJ2-1, with 7 positions matching TRBD1. In germline, CDR1 is LNHDA, CDR2 SQIVND (reference sequence). V lost 5 bases, J lost 10 bases, and 14 bases stayed unmatched. The CDR3 extends over 15 amino acids. The CDR3: CASSFRTGPRIEQFF. In nucleotides, the CDR3 is TGTGCCAGTAGTTTCCGGACAGGTCCTCGCATAGAGCAGTTCTTC. Complete variable domain (other parts from reference TRBV19 and TRBJ2-1): DGGITQSPKYLFRKEGQNVTLSCEQNLNHDAMYWYRQDPGQGLRLIYYSQIVNDFQKGDIAEGYSVSREKKESFPLTVTSAQKNPTAFYLCASSFRTGPRIEQFFGPGTRLTVL.

This chain uses TRBV7-8 with TRBJ1-1; D remains unclear. This CDR3 spans 15 amino acids. In germline, CDR1 is SGHVS, CDR2 FQNEAQ. Trimming left V 5 bases short and J 0 bases short, with 13 bases between. The CDR3 protein is CASSPSNGMNTEAFF. The DNA for the CDR3 is TGTGCCAGCAGCCCGAGCAACGGGATGAACACTGAAGCTTTCTTT.

CDR3 protein: CASSLTGEGGNEQFF. The CDR3 DNA follows: TGTGCCAGCAGCCTCACAGGGGAAGGGGGGAATGAGCAGTTCTTC. V is TRBV7-2 and J is TRBJ2-1, with D perhaps TRBD1 (7 bases). The germline gives CDR1 SGHTA, CDR2 FQGNSA. The CDR3 is made up of 15 amino acids. The ends were cut back, 5 bases at V and 7 bases at J, with 18 bases in the middle.

The J gene is TRBJ1-4, the V gene TRBV19, with D possibly TRBD1 on 5 matching bases. The V end lost 6 bases, the J end lost 5 bases, and 16 bases lay between the germline ends. CDR3 length equals 15 residues. Looked up from germline, CDR1 is LNHDA and CDR2 is SQIVND (reference sequence). The CDR3 loop is CASRFAGTSNEKLFF. CDR3 nucleotide sequence: TGTGCCAGTAGATTTGCTGGGACCTCCAATGAAAAACTGTTTTTT. The variable domain in full, with the rest retrieved from reference TRBV19 and TRBJ1-4, is DGGITQSPKYLFRKEGQNVTLSCEQNLNHDAMYWYRQDPGQGLRLIYYSQIVNDFQKGDIAEGYSVSREKKESFPLTVTSAQKNPTAFYLCASRFAGTSNEKLFFGSGTQLSVL.

The V gene is TRBV19, the J gene TRBJ2-1; the D gene is possibly TRBD2 (6 bases). Deletions cut 6 bases from V and 9 bases from J, with 12 bases between. The germline V gene has CDR1 LNHDA and CDR2 SQIVND (reference sequence). The CDR3 is made up of 12 amino acids. CDR3 loop: CASRAGFGEQFF. The CDR3 bases are TGTGCCAGTAGGGCGGGATTCGGTGAGCAGTTCTTC.

J is TRBJ1-6 and V is TRBV27; D unclear. Per the germline V gene, CDR1 is MNHEY and CDR2 is SMNVEV (reference sequence). The CDR3 runs 15 residues. Between the trimmed V and J ends, which lost 1 base and 7 bases, there was a span of 11 bases. CDR3 amino acids: CASSLLSHINSPLHF. CDR3 DNA sequence: TGTGCCAGCAGTTTATTAAGCCACATAAATTCACCCCTCCACTTT.

This chain uses TRBV2 with TRBJ1-1, with TRBD1 identical over 9 bases. Trimming took 6 bases from V and 5 from J; bases not matched to a gene: 4. CDR1 SNHLY and CDR2 FYNNEI come from the germline V gene. The CDR3 consists of 13 residues. CDR3 sequence: CASRDRGRTEAFF. The CDR3 bases are TGTGCCAGCAGGGACAGGGGACGAACTGAAGCTTTCTTT.

The chain links TRBV11-1 to TRBJ2-3; D is unclear. CDR3 length: 14 amino acids. With 1 base removed from V and 2 bases from J, the gap between germline ends came to 7 bases. From germline, CDR1 is SGHAT and CDR2 FQDESV (reference sequence). The CDR3 is CASSLDLLTDTQYF. CDR3 coding DNA: TGTGCCAGCAGCTTAGACCTACTCACAGATACGCAGTATTTT.

The rearrangement joins TRBV4-1 to TRBJ1-6; D gene unclear. CDR1 and CDR2 from the germline V gene are MGHRA and YSYEKL. CDR3 length: 18 residues. Trimming pared 4 bases from V and 0 bases from J, leaving 16 bases between. The CDR3 DNA reads TGCGCCAGCAGCCTAGACGCTAGCTCCAGCTCCTATAATTCACCCCTCCACTTT. Residues: CASSLDASSSSYNSPLHF.

J is TRBJ2-7 and V is TRBV29-1; 7 bases are shared with TRBD1. The CDR3 covers 14 residues. Germline-derived CDR1 and CDR2 are SQVTM and ANQGSEA. The V gene end was trimmed by 6 bases and the J gene end by 3 bases; junction bases not matched to a gene: 11. The CDR3 DNA reads TGCAGCGTGCGAACAGGGGACCAAAACTACGAGCAGTACTTC. Protein sequence: CSVRTGDQNYEQYF.

The rearrangement links TRBV9 to TRBJ2-7; D gene uncertain. Looked up from germline, CDR1 is SGDLS and CDR2 is YYNGEE. Trimming removed 0 bases at V and 6 bases at J, with 13 bases between. The CDR3 sequence is 14 residues long. The CDR3 loop reads CASSVGTQISEQYF. The CDR3, as DNA: TGTGCCAGCAGCGTAGGAACTCAAATCTCCGAGCAGTACTTC.

V is TRBV10-3 and J is TRBJ2-5; D might be TRBD2 (5 bases). Germline values: CDR1 ENHRY, CDR2 SYGVKD. The CDR3 totals 13 residues. Between the trimmed V and J ends, which lost 2 bases and 3 bases, there was a span of 7 bases. The CDR3 is CAISEGLEETQYF. CDR3 DNA: TGTGCCATCAGTGAGGGACTGGAAGAGACCCAGTACTTC.

This clone is a singleton in its sample. The V and J genes are TRBV13 and TRBJ1-5, with TRBD1 as a possible D gene (6 bases). This CDR3 is built from 14 residues. The germline V and J ends were trimmed by 5 bases and 4 bases, with 12 bases remaining between them. Germline CDR1 and CDR2: PRHDT and FYEKMQ (reference sequence). CDR3 loop: CASSAGTLNQPQHF. CDR3 sequence (DNA): TGTGCCAGCAGCGCCGGGACATTGAATCAGCCCCAGCATTTT.

The chain employs TRBV29-1 and TRBJ1-5; maybe TRBD1 (5 bases). This CDR3 has 13 residues. V was clipped by 2 bases and J by 6 bases, with 11 bases between them. Germline V lookup: CDR1 SQVTM, CDR2 ANQGSEA. CDR3 bases: TGCAGCGTTGAACAGGGATGGGGTCAGCCCCAGCATTTT. Amino acids: CSVEQGWGQPQHF.

The rearrangement joins TRBV6-4 to TRBJ2-3; D unresolved. Trimming pared 0 bases from V and 4 bases from J, leaving 11 bases between. Germline values: CDR1 MRHNA, CDR2 SNTAGT. The CDR3 has 15 residues. The CDR3 DNA reads as TGTGCCAGCAGTGACTCGGTTAGGGCAGCAGATACGCAGTATTTT. It specifies CASSDSVRAADTQYF.

The table lists this clone with a count of one. This chain connects TRBV27 to TRBJ2-7, with 7 bases matching TRBD1. CDR1 is MNHEY, CDR2 SMNVEV, per germline (reference sequence). This CDR3 is 16 amino acids long. After removal of 3 bases from V and 3 bases from J, the junction contained 11 bases not matched to a gene. CDR3 nucleotide sequence: TGTGCCAGCAGTTTCTCCGAGGGGGACAGAGGCTACGAGCAGTACTTC. This encodes CASSFSEGDRGYEQYF.

V and J are TRBV7-3 and TRBJ1-1; 8 bases match TRBD1. The germline CDR1 and CDR2 sequences are SGHTA and FQGTGA. CDR3 length equals 13 residues. V shed 4 bases, J shed 3 bases, and the junction held 1 base outside the gene matches. The CDR3 protein is CASSSQGDTEAFF. As DNA, the CDR3 is TGTGCCAGCAGCTCACAGGGGGACACTGAAGCTTTCTTT.

The chain is built from TRBV28 and TRBJ1-6; the D gene is possibly TRBD1 (6 bases). V lost 4 bases and J lost 5, with 12 bases in between. The CDR3 is made up of 15 amino acids. Germline-derived CDR1 and CDR2 are MDHEN and SYDVKM. Written as DNA, the CDR3 is TGTGCCAGCAGTTCTTCTGACAGGCATAATTCACCCCTCCACTTT. It encodes CASSSSDRHNSPLHF.

The chain joins TRBV5-4 to TRBJ2-7, with D perhaps TRBD2 (5 bases). The CDR3 covers 14 residues. The V end lost 4 bases, the J end lost 3 bases, and 14 bases lay between the germline ends. Germline loops: CDR1 SGHNT, CDR2 YYREEE (reference sequence). This chain's CDR3 is CASSPEGLVYEQYF. In nucleotides, the CDR3 is TGTGCCAGCAGCCCTGAGGGCCTAGTCTACGAGCAGTACTTC.

This chain uses TRBV7-9 with TRBJ2-1, with 14 bases fitting TRBD2. The V gene's germline CDR1 is SEHNR and CDR2 FQNEAQ (reference sequence). The ends lost 1 base at V and 4 bases at J; junction bases unmatched: 9. The CDR3 is 19 residues long. The CDR3 region is CASSLGGLAGVERYNEQFF. In nucleotides, the CDR3 is TGTGCCAGCAGCTTAGGGGGACTAGCGGGAGTGGAACGTTACAATGAGCAGTTCTTC.

The V gene is TRBV7-8, the J gene TRBJ1-1, with 8 bases lining up with TRBD1. CDR1 and CDR2 from the germline V gene are SGHVS and FQNEAQ. After removal of 6 bases from V and 1 base from J, the junction contained 13 bases not matched to a gene. The CDR3 spans 17 residues. CDR3 nucleotide sequence: TGTGCCAGCAGACAAGGGCCTGGACAGGGAACGAACACTGAAGCTTTCTTT. This translates into CASRQGPGQGTNTEAFF.

The chain links TRBV3-1 (or the pseudogene TRBV3-2) to TRBJ2-1, with 9 bases lining up with TRBD2. V lost 3 bases and J lost 4; bases outside the gene matches: 7. Per the germline V gene, CDR1 is LGHDT and CDR2 is YNNKEL (reference sequence). This CDR3 comprises 16 residues. This CDR3 is CASSHLAGKRYNEQFF. Here the CDR3 DNA reads TGTGCCAGCAGCCACCTAGCGGGAAAGAGGTACAATGAGCAGTTCTTC.

The chain recombines TRBV6-5 with TRBJ1-5; the D gene is possibly TRBD1 (6 bases). This CDR3 spans 14 amino acids. Germline CDR1 is MNHEY and CDR2 is SVGAGI. Between the trimmed V and J ends, which lost 5 bases and 6 bases, there was a span of 14 bases. The CDR3 nucleotides are TGTGCCAGCAGTCCCCCCGGCAGGGGTCAGCCCCAGCATTTT. This translates into CASSPPGRGQPQHF.

In this sample, this clone turned up once. V usage is TRBV14 and J usage is TRBJ2-7, with D uncertain. The CDR3 totals 13 residues. CDR1 and CDR2 (germline): SGHDN, FVKESK. V shed 0 bases and J shed 3 bases, with 6 bases lying between them. The DNA for the CDR3 is TGTGCCAGCAGCCAAGAAGACTTCTACGAGCAGTACTTC. Its protein is CASSQEDFYEQYF. The full variable domain, completed using reference TRBV14 and TRBJ2-7, is EAGVTQFPSHSVIEKGQTVTLRCDPISGHDNLYWYRRVMGKEIKFLLHFVKESKQDESGMPNNRFLAERTGGTYSTLKVQPAELEDSGVYFCASSQEDFYEQYFGPGTRLTVT.

The chain joins TRBV30 to TRBJ2-1; a weak D match, TRBD2 (5 bases). Trimming stripped 4 bases from V and 3 bases from J, with 10 bases between. Germline V CDR1 and CDR2: GTSNPN, SVGIG (reference sequence). The CDR3 extends over 13 amino acids. The CDR3 reads CAWKAGYYNEQFF. CDR3 nucleotide sequence: TGTGCCTGGAAGGCGGGCTACTACAATGAGCAGTTCTTC.

This chain links TRBV27 with TRBJ2-1, with D possibly matching TRBD2 (5 bases). There are 17 residues in the CDR3. From germline, CDR1 is MNHEY and CDR2 SMNVEV (reference sequence). The ends were cut back, 2 bases at V and 4 bases at J, with 18 bases in the middle. The CDR3 region is CASSLRASRRDYNEQFF. The CDR3 nucleotides are TGTGCCAGCAGTTTACGCGCTAGCCGGAGAGATTACAATGAGCAGTTCTTC.

V and J are TRBV28 and TRBJ2-2; 8 bases fit TRBD1. Trimming removed 4 bases from V and 3 bases from J; junction bases left unmatched: 1. Germline CDR1 and CDR2: MDHEN and SYDVKM. The CDR3 spans 14 residues. Written as DNA, the CDR3 is TGTGCCAGCAGTTCGGGACAGGACACCGGGGAGCTGTTTTTT. Amino acid sequence: CASSSGQDTGELFF. Looking up the rest from reference TRBV28 and TRBJ2-2 gives the full variable domain: DVKVTQSSRYLVKRTGEKVFLECVQDMDHENMFWYRQDPGLGLRLIYFSYDVKMKEKGDIPEGYSVSREKKERFSLILESASTNQTSMYLCASSSGQDTGELFFGEGSRLTVL.

This chain connects TRBV19 to TRBJ1-5; the D gene is possibly TRBD1 (5 bases). V gave up 5 bases and J gave up 3 bases, with 8 bases separating them. Looked up from germline, CDR1 is LNHDA and CDR2 is SQIVND (reference sequence). CDR3 length: 13 amino acids. The chain's CDR3 is CASSGGYNQPQHF. DNA of the CDR3: TGTGCCAGTAGTGGGGGATACAATCAGCCCCAGCATTTT.

The chain uses TRBV5-1 and TRBJ1-1, with D unclear. V lost 4 bases, J lost 3 bases, and 13 bases lay in between. The germline gives CDR1 SGHRS, CDR2 YFSETQ. The CDR3 extends over 14 amino acids. CDR3 sequence (DNA): TGCGCCAGCAGCCCGTCCCGCGGGGACACTGAAGCTTTCTTT. Translated, it gives CASSPSRGDTEAFF.

V is TRBV19 and J is TRBJ2-2; tentative D call: TRBD1 (5 bases). The V gene lost 3 bases and the J gene lost 3 bases, with 11 bases spanning the gap. The CDR3 sequence is 15 residues long. CDR1 and CDR2 (germline): LNHDA, SQIVND (reference sequence). This CDR3 is CASSMGRRDTGELFF. CDR3 DNA sequence: TGTGCCAGTAGTATGGGGCGCAGGGACACCGGGGAGCTGTTTTTT.